Each of the 24 T cell receptor beta chains below was sequenced from the same sample in a study of blood T cells in healthy people across ages. Next came a second PCR, run for about 6 to 11 cycles, which used a sample-barcoded 5' primer along with a J-beta primer mix. TCRdb itself ran the 5' RACE reads through MiXCR, one entry per CDR3 protein. This sample carries 500,000 to 650,000 distinct CDR3 sequences, about 28% of them seen once, and the ten largest clones take 3% to 4%. The same data also contributed to another study, on T cells of mothers and their children.

The specimen sequenced was blood. All receptors derive from a boy aged 2 to 9 in good health.

The chain is built from TRBV10-3 and TRBJ1-2; unclear D gene. Germline-derived CDR1 and CDR2 are ENHRY and SYGVKD. V was pared by 4 bases and J by 3 bases, with 9 bases between. The CDR3 runs 13 residues. The CDR3 is CAISGEGHYGYTF. DNA for the CDR3: TGTGCCATCAGTGGCGAAGGGCACTATGGCTACACCTTC.

This chain links TRBV7-2 with TRBJ2-5; 9 bases are shared with TRBD2. This CDR3 region has 17 residues. Germline CDR1 is SGHTA and CDR2 is FQGNSA. V was pared by 5 bases and J by 3 bases, with 13 bases of the junction left unmatched. The chain's CDR3 is CASSPRPSGNWEETQYF. CDR3 nucleotides: TGTGCCAGCAGCCCCCGCCCTAGCGGGAATTGGGAAGAGACCCAGTACTTC. Supplemented by reference TRBV7-2 and TRBJ2-5, the full variable domain reads GAGVSQSPSNKVTEKGKDVELRCDPISGHTALYWYRQSLGQGLEFLIYFQGNSAPDKSGLPSDRFSAERTGGSVSTLTIQRTQQEDSAVYLCASSPRPSGNWEETQYFGPGTRLLVL.

This clonotype was found a few times. CDR3 region: CASSLPGGDTQYF. The CDR3 bases are TGTGCCAGCAGTTTGCCAGGGGGCGATACGCAGTATTTT. The chain links TRBV28 to TRBJ2-3, with 8 bases matching TRBD1. CDR1 and CDR2 from the germline V gene are MDHEN and SYDVKM. Trimming took 3 bases from V and 6 from J; bases not matched to a gene: 2. This CDR3 comprises 13 residues.

The chain couples TRBV7-2 to TRBJ2-1, with D perhaps given as TRBD1 or TRBD2 (5 bases each). The CDR3 sequence is 17 residues long. The V end lost 5 bases, the J end lost 0 bases, and 17 bases lay between the germline ends. Germline-derived CDR1 and CDR2 are SGHTA and FQGNSA. The CDR3 sequence: CASSRSGGVSSYNEQFF. The CDR3, as DNA: TGTGCCAGCAGCCGGAGTGGGGGAGTAAGCTCCTACAATGAGCAGTTCTTC.

The chain is built from TRBV6-6 and TRBJ2-2; 10 bases fit TRBD2. There are 15 residues in the CDR3. Germline V gives CDR1 MNHNY, CDR2 SVGAGI (reference sequence). J gave up 7 bases and V 8 bases, and 10 bases lay outside the gene matches. The CDR3 loop reads CASQVASGSDGELFF. The CDR3 nucleotides are TGTGCCAGCCAGGTGGCTAGCGGGAGTGACGGGGAGCTGTTTTTT.

The chain uses TRBV20-1 and TRBJ2-5; the match to TRBD2 covers 12 bases. Germline CDR1 DFQATT, CDR2 SNEGSKA (reference sequence). V was pared by 6 bases and J by 4 bases, with 6 bases of the junction left unmatched. This CDR3 has 14 residues. The CDR3 DNA is TGCAGTGCGGTGAAGACTAGCGGGGGAGAGACCCAGTACTTC. Its translation: CSAVKTSGGETQYF.

The genes are TRBV29-1 and TRBJ2-1; D is uncertain. CDR3 length equals 12 residues. Per the germline V gene, CDR1 is SQVTM and CDR2 is ANQGSEA. Trimming shortened V by 5 bases and J by 5 bases, and 10 bases separated the two germline ends. The CDR3 reads CSVNRLNNEQFF. CDR3 bases: TGCAGCGTTAACCGACTCAACAATGAGCAGTTCTTC.

The chain recombines TRBV9 with TRBJ2-5; no firm D call. The end of the DNA aligns better with TRBJ2-7, so the J call may be wrong. The CDR3 length is 16 residues. Germline CDR1 SGDLS, CDR2 YYNGEE. This CDR3 is CASSVAQMSQFYEQYF. CDR3 coding DNA: TGTGCCAGCAGCGTAGCTCAAATGAGTCAATTCTACGAGCAGTACTTC.

V usage is TRBV20-1 and J usage is TRBJ2-3; TRBD2 aligns across 7 bases. The CDR3 loop spans 14 amino acids. The V and J ends lost 6 bases and 4 bases, in that order; junction bases with no gene match: 10. The germline gives CDR1 DFQATT, CDR2 SNEGSKA (reference sequence). In nucleotides, the CDR3 is TGCAGTGCCACAGGTGGCGGGAGCCCAGATACGCAGTATTTT. This translates into CSATGGGSPDTQYF.

The chain links TRBV20-1 to TRBJ2-3; D not resolved. Germline CDR1 reads DFQATT; CDR2 reads SNEGSKA (reference sequence). The CDR3 runs 12 residues. CDR3 DNA sequence: TGCTCTTATACCCGCAGCACAGATACGCAGTATTTT. This encodes CSYTRSTDTQYF.

The chain has TRBV25-1 and TRBJ2-5, with TRBD1 matching 9 bases. The germline V gene encodes CDR1 MGHDK and CDR2 SYGVNS. The trim removed 3 bases at V and 4 bases at J, leaving 6 bases unmatched. The CDR3 has 15 residues. CDR3 in amino acids: CASSELGQGRETQYF. The DNA of the CDR3 is TGTGCCAGCAGTGAGTTGGGACAGGGAAGAGAGACCCAGTACTTC.

V and J are TRBV10-3 and TRBJ1-2; perhaps TRBD1 as D (5 bases). From germline, CDR1 is ENHRY and CDR2 SYGVKD. With 5 bases removed from V and 7 bases from J, the gap between germline ends came to 17 bases. This CDR3 has 14 residues. CDR3 bases: TGTGCCATCAGTCAGGGAGTGTCGGCTCGTGGCTACACCTTC. Translation: CAISQGVSARGYTF.

This clonotype was detected a few times. The chain employs TRBV30 and TRBJ1-1; maybe TRBD1 (5 bases). The CDR3 runs to 13 residues. The ends were cut back, 5 bases at V and 1 base at J, with 11 bases in the middle. The germline V gene encodes CDR1 GTSNPN and CDR2 SVGIG (reference sequence). CDR3 nucleotides: TGTGCCTGGCACACCGGGGGGAACACTGAAGCTTTCTTT. Translating gives CAWHTGGNTEAFF.

The J gene is TRBJ1-5, the V gene TRBV20-1; TRBD1 matches at 7 bases. V was pared by 6 bases and J by 5 bases, with 10 bases of the junction left unmatched. This CDR3 is 14 amino acids long. Germline CDR1 reads DFQATT; CDR2 reads SNEGSKA (reference sequence). CDR3 coding DNA: TGCAGTGCACAACAGGGGCCAGGAGATCAGCCCCAGCATTTT. The encoded protein is CSAQQGPGDQPQHF.

In this sample, this clonotype turned up a few times. This chain uses TRBV19 with TRBJ1-2; D gene uncertain. This CDR3 is 14 amino acids long. Per germline, CDR1 LNHDA and CDR2 SQIVND (reference sequence). V dropped 9 bases and J dropped 0 bases, with 14 bases sitting between them. In nucleotides, the CDR3 is TGTGCCAGCCGGCGGGCAGCCGCTAACTATGGCTACACCTTC. Translation: CASRRAAANYGYTF. The full variable domain, with the rest looked up from reference TRBV19 and TRBJ1-2, is DGGITQSPKYLFRKEGQNVTLSCEQNLNHDAMYWYRQDPGQGLRLIYYSQIVNDFQKGDIAEGYSVSREKKESFPLTVTSAQKNPTAFYLCASRRAAANYGYTFGSGTRLTVV.

This clonotype showed up just a few times. The chain recombines TRBV5-1 with TRBJ2-2, with 11 bases fitting TRBD2. This CDR3 has 17 residues. With V trimmed by 3 bases and J by 0 bases, 4 bases remained unmatched. CDR1 and CDR2 from the germline V gene are SGHRS and YFSETQ. CDR3 sequence reads: CASSSLAGGSNTGELFF. In DNA, the CDR3 is TGCGCCAGCAGCTCCCTAGCGGGGGGCTCGAACACCGGGGAGCTGTTTTTT. The complete variable domain, with remaining parts taken from reference TRBV5-1 and TRBJ2-2, reads KAGVTQTPRYLIKTRGQQVTLSCSPISGHRSVSWYQQTPGQGLQFLFEYFSETQRNKGNFPGRFSGRQFSNSRSEMNVSTLELGDSALYLCASSSLAGGSNTGELFFGEGSRLTVL.

The V gene is TRBV7-9, the J gene TRBJ2-7, with a weak D call TRBD1 (6 bases). The CDR3 runs 14 residues. CDR1 is SEHNR and CDR2 is FQNEAQ in the germline V gene (reference sequence). Trimming cost V 4 bases and J 0 bases, with 10 bases left between them. CDR3 residues: CASSSDRPSYEQYF. CDR3 coding DNA: TGTGCCAGCAGCTCAGACAGGCCCTCCTACGAGCAGTACTTC.

This chain joins TRBV12-3 or TRBV12-4 and TRBJ1-5; 8 nucleotides align to TRBD1. The CDR3 is made up of 14 amino acids. The J segment lost 7 bases and the V segment lost 3 bases, leaving 5 bases of the junction unmatched. Here the CDR3 DNA reads TGTGCCAGCAGTTTTCAGGGGGCAGGGCAGCCCCAGCATTTT. This gives the protein CASSFQGAGQPQHF.

This clonotype was detected only a few times. The chain's CDR3 is CACPRGYEQFF. The CDR3 DNA sequence: TGTGCCTGCCCCAGGGGATATGAGCAGTTCTTC. V and J are TRBV30 and TRBJ2-1, with D possibly matching TRBD1 (6 bases). Germline CDR1 and CDR2: GTSNPN and SVGIG (reference sequence). Trimming pared 6 bases from V and 8 bases from J, leaving 11 bases between. CDR3 length equals 11 residues.

In DNA, the CDR3 is TGTGCCAGCACCCAGACTAGCAATCTTGGGCAGTTCTTC. Translating it yields CASTQTSNLGQFF. The rearrangement uses TRBV12-3 or TRBV12-4 and TRBJ2-5; TRBD2 matches at 7 bases. The J call is doubtful: the DNA matches TRBJ2-1 better. The CDR3 extends over 13 amino acids.

A few counts support this clonotype. The chain carries TRBV12-2 and TRBJ2-1; whether TRBD1, the table's D call, matches the DNA was not checked. TRBV12-2 corresponds to a pseudogene. This CDR3 is built from 12 residues. The CDR3 sequence is CAPLGDYNEQFF. DNA of the CDR3: TGTGCACCCCTCGGCGATTACAATGAGCAGTTCTTC.

The rearrangement joins TRBV7-2 to TRBJ2-2; 8 nucleotides line up with TRBD1. CDR3 size: 15 residues. Germline V gene lookup returns CDR1 SGHTA and CDR2 FQGNSA. The V segment lost 0 bases and the J segment 6 bases; nucleotides outside the gene matches: 3. In DNA form, the CDR3 reads TGTGCCAGCAGCTTAGCGGAGACAGGGGCCGGGGAGCTGTTTTTT. It encodes CASSLAETGAGELFF.

The CDR3 reads CASSPRGRGLNEQYF. The CDR3 nucleotides read TGTGCCAGCAGCCCCCGCGGCAGGGGGCTGAACGAGCAGTACTTC. V gene TRBV7-9 combines with J gene TRBJ2-5, with TRBD1 matching 8 bases. The J call could be wrong; TRBJ2-7 is a better fit for the DNA end. The CDR3 is made up of 15 amino acids. The germline V gene encodes CDR1 SEHNR and CDR2 FQNEAQ (reference sequence).

J is TRBJ2-3 and V is TRBV10-3; 8 bases align to TRBD2. In germline, CDR1 is ENHRY, CDR2 SYGVKD. V lost 3 bases and J lost 3; bases outside the gene matches: 5. The CDR3 sequence is 15 residues long. This CDR3 reads CAISEKGLVTDTQYF. The CDR3 DNA sequence: TGTGCCATCAGTGAAAAGGGACTAGTAACAGATACGCAGTATTTT.